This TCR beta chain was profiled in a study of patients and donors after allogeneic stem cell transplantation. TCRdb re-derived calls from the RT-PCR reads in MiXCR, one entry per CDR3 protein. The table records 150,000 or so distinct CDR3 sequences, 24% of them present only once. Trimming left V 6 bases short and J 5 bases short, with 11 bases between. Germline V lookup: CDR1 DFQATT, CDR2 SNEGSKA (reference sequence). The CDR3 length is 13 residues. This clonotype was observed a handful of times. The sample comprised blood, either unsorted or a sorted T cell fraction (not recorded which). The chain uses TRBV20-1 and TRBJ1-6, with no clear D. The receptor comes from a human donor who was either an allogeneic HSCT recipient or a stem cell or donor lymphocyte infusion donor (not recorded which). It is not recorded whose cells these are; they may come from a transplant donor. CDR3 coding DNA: TGCAGTGCGAGGTCGGTTAATAATTCACCCCTCCACTTT. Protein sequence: CSARSVNNSPLHF.